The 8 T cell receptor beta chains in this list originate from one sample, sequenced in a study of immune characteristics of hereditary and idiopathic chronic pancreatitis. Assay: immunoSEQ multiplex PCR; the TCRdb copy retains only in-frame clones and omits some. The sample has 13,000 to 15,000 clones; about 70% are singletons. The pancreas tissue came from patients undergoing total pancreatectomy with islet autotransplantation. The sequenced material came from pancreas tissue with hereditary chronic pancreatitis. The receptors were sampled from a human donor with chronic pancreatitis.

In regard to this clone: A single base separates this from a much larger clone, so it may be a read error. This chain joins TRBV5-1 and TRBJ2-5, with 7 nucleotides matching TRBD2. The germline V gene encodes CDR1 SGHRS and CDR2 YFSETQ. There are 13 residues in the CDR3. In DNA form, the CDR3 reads TGCCCCAGCAGTTGGGGGGGGCAAGAGACCCAGTACTTC. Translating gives CPSSWGGQETQYF.

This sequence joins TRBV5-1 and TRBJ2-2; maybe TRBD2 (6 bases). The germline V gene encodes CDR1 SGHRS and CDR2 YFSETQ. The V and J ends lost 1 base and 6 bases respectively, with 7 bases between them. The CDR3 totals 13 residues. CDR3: CASSLTGAGELFF. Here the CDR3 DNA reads TGCGCCAGCAGCTTGACGGGAGCCGGGGAGCTGTTTTTT.

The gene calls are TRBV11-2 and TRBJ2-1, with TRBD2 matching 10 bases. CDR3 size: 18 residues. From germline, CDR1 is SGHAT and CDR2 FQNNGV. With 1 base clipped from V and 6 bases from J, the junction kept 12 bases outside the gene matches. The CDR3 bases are TGTGCCAGCAGCTTAGTCCTAGGGCTAGCGGGAGAGCTCAATGAGCAGTTCTTC. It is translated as CASSLVLGLAGELNEQFF.

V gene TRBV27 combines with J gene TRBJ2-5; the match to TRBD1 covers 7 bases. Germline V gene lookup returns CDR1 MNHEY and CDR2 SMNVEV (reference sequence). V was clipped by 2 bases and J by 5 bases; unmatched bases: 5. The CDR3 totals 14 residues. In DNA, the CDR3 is TGTGCCAGCAGTTTAGAGGACAGGATGGAGACCCAGTACTTC. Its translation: CASSLEDRMETQYF.

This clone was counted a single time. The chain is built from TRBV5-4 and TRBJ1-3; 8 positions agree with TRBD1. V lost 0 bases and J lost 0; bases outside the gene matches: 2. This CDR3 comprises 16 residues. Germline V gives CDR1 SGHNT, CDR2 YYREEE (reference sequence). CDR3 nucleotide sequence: TGTGCCAGCAGCTTGGGCGGGACAGGCTCTGGAAACACCATATATTTT. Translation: CASSLGGTGSGNTIYF.

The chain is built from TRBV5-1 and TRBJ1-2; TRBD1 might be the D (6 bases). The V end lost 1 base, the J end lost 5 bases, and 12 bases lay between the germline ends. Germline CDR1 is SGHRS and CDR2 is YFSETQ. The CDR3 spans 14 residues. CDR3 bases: TGCGCCAGCAGCTTGCGGGAGGGGGAGTATGGCTACACCTTC. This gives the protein CASSLREGEYGYTF.

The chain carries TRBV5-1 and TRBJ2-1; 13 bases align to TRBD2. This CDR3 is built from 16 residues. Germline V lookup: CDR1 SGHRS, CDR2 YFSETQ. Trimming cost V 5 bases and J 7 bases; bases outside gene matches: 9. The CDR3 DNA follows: TGCGCCAGCAGGTCCGCGGGACTAGCGGGGCTAAATGAGCAGTTCTTC. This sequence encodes CASRSAGLAGLNEQFF.

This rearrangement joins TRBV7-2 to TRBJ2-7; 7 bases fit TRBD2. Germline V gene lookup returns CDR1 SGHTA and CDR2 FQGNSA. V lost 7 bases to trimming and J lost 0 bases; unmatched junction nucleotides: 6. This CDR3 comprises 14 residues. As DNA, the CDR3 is TGTGCCAGCACCCTTAGCGGGTACTCCTACGAGCAGTACTTC. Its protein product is CASTLSGYSYEQYF. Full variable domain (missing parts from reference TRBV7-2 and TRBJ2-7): GAGVSQSPSNKVTEKGKDVELRCDPISGHTALYWYRQSLGQGLEFLIYFQGNSAPDKSGLPSDRFSAERTGGSVSTLTIQRTQQEDSAVYLCASTLSGYSYEQYFGPGTRLTVT.